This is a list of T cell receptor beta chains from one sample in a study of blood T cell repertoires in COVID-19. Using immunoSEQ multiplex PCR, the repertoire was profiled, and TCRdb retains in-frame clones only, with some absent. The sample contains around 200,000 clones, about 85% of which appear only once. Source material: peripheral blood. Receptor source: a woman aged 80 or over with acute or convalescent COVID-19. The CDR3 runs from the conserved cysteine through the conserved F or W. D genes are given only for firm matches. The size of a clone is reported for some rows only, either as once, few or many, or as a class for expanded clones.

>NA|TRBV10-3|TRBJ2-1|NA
TGTGCCATCAGTGATCGGGAAGGTTATGAGCAGTTCTTC
CAISDREGYEQFF
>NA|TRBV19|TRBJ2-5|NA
TGTGCCAGTAGTATAGGGACTCGGAGGTTGGAGACCCAGTACTTC
CASSIGTRRLETQYF
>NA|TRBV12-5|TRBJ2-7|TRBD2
TGTGCTAGTGGACGAACGGGTGCGGGAGTGAGTTACGAGCAGTACTTC
CASGRTGAGVSYEQYF
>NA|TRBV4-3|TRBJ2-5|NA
TGCGCCAGCAGCCAAGTGTATTCCCCTCAAGAGACCCAGTACTTC
CASSQVYSPQETQYF
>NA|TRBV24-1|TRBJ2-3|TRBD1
TGTGCCACCAGTGACCAGGGGGCCACAGATACGCAGTATTTT
CATSDQGATDTQYF
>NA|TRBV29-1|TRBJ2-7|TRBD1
TGCAGCGCCCGTCCCGGGACAGGGGACGAGCAGTACTTC
CSARPGTGDEQYF
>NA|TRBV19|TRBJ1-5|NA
TGTGCCAGTAGTATTGACAGACGCGATCAGCCCCAGCATTTT
CASSIDRRDQPQHF
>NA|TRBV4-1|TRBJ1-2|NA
TGCGCCAGCAGCCCCGACAGTAACTATGGCTACACCTTC
CASSPDSNYGYTF
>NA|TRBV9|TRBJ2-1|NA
TGTGCCAGCAGCGGGTCCGGTACCTACAATGAGCAGTTCTTC
CASSGSGTYNEQFF
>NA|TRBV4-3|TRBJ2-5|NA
TGCGCCAGCAGCCAGGGCCCGTACCAAGAGACCCAGTACTTC
CASSQGPYQETQYF
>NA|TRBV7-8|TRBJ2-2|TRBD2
TGTGCCAGCAGCGGTAGCGGGGGGGCCACCGGGGAGCTGTTTTTT
CASSGSGGATGELFF
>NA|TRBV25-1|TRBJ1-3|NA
TGTGCCAGCAGCCTCTCTGGAAACACCATATATTTT
CASSLSGNTIYF
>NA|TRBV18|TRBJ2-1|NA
TGTGCCAGCGCCGCGACAGAGCAGTTCTTC
CASAATEQFF
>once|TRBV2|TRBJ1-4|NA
TGTGCCAGCAAGAGGACAGCCACTAATGAAAAACTGTTTTTT
CASKRTATNEKLFF
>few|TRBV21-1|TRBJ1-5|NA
TGTGCCAGCAGTAGGGACAGACCTCATCAGCCCCAGCATTTT
CASSRDRPHQPQHF
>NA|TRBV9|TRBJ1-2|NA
TGTGCCAGCAATAACGGGGGAAGCTATGGCTACACCTTC
CASNNGGSYGYTF
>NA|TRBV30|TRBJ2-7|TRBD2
TGTGCCTGGAGTGTAAGTGGCGGTAGCGGGACGCAGTACTTC
CAWSVSGGSGTQYF
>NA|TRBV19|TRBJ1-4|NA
TGTGCCAGTAGTCAAGACTGGTCTGGAAAACTGTTTTTT
CASSQDWSGKLFF
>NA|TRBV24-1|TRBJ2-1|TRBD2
TGTGCCTCGCGGGGGGGCGGGAAGCAGTTCTTC
CASRGGGKQFF
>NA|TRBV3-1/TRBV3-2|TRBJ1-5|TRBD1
TGTGCCAGCAGCCAAGGGGGCGGACAGGGTTCGTATAGCAATCAGCCCCAGCATTTT
CASSQGGGQGSYSNQPQHF
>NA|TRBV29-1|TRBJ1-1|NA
TGCAGCGTGGATACAGGGAGCACTGAAGCTTTCTTT
CSVDTGSTEAFF
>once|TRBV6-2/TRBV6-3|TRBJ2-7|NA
TGTGCCAGCAGTCCCCGGGGATCGCGGTGGGAGCAGTACTTC
CASSPRGSRWEQYF
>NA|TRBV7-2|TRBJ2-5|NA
TGTGCCAGTGGGAGTCGACTCTTACAAGAGACCCAGTACTTC
CASGSRLLQETQYF
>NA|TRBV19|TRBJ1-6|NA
TGTGCCAGCAAGTTGGGCACCGCGAATTCACCCCTCCACTTT
CASKLGTANSPLHF
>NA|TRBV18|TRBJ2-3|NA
TGTGCCAGCTCCCGTAGCACAGATACGCAGTATTTT
CASSRSTDTQYF
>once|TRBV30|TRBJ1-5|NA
TGTGCCTGGAGCTTCAAGCGGGGGGATCAGCCCCAGCATTTT
CAWSFKRGDQPQHF
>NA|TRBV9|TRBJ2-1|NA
TGTGCCAGCAGCCCGTCACTAGCCCCTGGGGGCAATGAGCAGTTCTTC
CASSPSLAPGGNEQFF
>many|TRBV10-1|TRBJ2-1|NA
TGCGCCAGCAGTGAGGCGGGCAGCTCCTACAATGAGCAGTTCTTC
CASSEAGSSYNEQFF
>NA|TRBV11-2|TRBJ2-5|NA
TGTGCCAGCAGCGCCATAGCGGAGACCCAGTACTTC
CASSAIAETQYF
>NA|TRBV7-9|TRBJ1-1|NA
TGTGCCAGCAGCCCCGAACACAGGGTCAGGGAAGCTTTCTTT
CASSPEHRVREAFF
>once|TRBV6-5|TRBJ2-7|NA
TGTGCCAGCAGTTGGGGGACTCGAACCTACGAGCAGTACTTC
CASSWGTRTYEQYF
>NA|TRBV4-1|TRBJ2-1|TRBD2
TGCGCCAGCAGCCGGACGGAACTAGCGGGGGGCCGGATTGAGCAGTTCTTC
CASSRTELAGGRIEQFF
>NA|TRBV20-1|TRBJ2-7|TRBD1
TGCAGTGCTAGTGGGACAGGGGGCGACGAGCAGTACTTC
CSASGTGGDEQYF
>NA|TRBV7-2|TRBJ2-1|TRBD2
TGTGCCAGCAGCTTAAGTAGCGGGGGGATATACAATGAGCAGTTCTTC
CASSLSSGGIYNEQFF
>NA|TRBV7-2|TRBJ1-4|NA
TGTGCCAGCAGCTTCAACCAGGCGGGGGAACTGTTTTTT
CASSFNQAGELFF
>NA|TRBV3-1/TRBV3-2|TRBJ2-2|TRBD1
TGTGCCAGCAGCCAAGGAAGTCCAGGGGGCGGAACCGGGGAGCTGTTTTTT
CASSQGSPGGGTGELFF
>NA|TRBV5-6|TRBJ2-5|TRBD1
TGTGCCAGCAGGCCAGCCGGGACAGGAGGTGGGGAGACCCAGTACTTC
CASRPAGTGGGETQYF
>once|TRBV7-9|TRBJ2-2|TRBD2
TGTGCCAGCAGTTCGACTAGCGGGGAGGTGGACGGGGAGCTGTTTTTT
CASSSTSGEVDGELFF
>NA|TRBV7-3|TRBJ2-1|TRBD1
TGTGCCAGCACCGAGACAGGGGGGGTTAATGAGCAGTTCTTC
CASTETGGVNEQFF
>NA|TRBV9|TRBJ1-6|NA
TGTGCCAGCAGCGCCAGGGCCACCTCCTATAATTCACCCCTCCACTTT
CASSARATSYNSPLHF
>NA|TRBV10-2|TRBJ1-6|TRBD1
TGCGCCAGCAAGGGACAGGGTAAAAATTCACCCCTCCACTTT
CASKGQGKNSPLHF
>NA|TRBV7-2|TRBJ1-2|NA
TGTGCCAGCAATCCGGGAGAACGGAGACGTGGCTACACCTTC
CASNPGERRRGYTF
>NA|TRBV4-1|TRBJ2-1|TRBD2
TGCGCCAGCAGCCAAGACGGCGGGAGCTCCTACAATGAGCAGTTCTTC
CASSQDGGSSYNEQFF
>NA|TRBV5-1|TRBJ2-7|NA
TGCGCCAGCAGCCCCAGGGAACAGACAGGCTCCTACGAGCAGTACTTC
CASSPREQTGSYEQYF
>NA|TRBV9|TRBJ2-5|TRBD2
TGTGCCAGCAGCGTCCCCCCGGCGGGGGTAAAGACCCAGTACTTC
CASSVPPAGVKTQYF
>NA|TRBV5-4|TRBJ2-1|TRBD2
TGTGCCAGCAGCTCCGGGACTAGCGGGGGGAGCTCCTACAATGAGCAGTTCTTC
CASSSGTSGGSSYNEQFF
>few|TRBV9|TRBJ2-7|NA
TGTGCCAGCAGCGTAGTATCAGAGGCCCCCTACGAGCAGTACTTC
CASSVVSEAPYEQYF
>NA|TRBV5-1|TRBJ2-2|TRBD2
TGCGCCAGCAGCCTCGCGGGGGAAGGGACCGGGGAGCTGTTTTTT
CASSLAGEGTGELFF
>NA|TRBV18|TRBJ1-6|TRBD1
TGTGCCAGCTCACCGGGACAGGGGGAATCACCCCTCCACTTT
CASSPGQGESPLHF
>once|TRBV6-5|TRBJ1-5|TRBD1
TGTGCCAGCAGTCAGACAGGGACTAGCAATCAGCCCCAGCATTTT
CASSQTGTSNQPQHF